The 14 T cell receptor beta chains below were found in one sample sequenced in a study of beta chain features in type 1 diabetes. Sequencing targeted expressed TCRB transcripts, as all isolated RNA had been reverse transcribed. Using immunoSEQ multiplex PCR, the repertoire was profiled, and TCRdb retains in-frame clones only, with some absent. The table has under 950,000 clones, 17% seen once. Sequences were obtained from naive CD4+ T cells from blood. Receptor source: a woman aged 18 to 35 in good health.

This chain joins TRBV28 and TRBJ1-1; TRBD1 might be the D (5 bases). The CDR3 has 15 amino acids. V was shortened by 3 bases and J by 3 bases, with 14 bases between the two germline ends. Germline V gene data show CDR1 as MDHEN and CDR2 as SYDVKM. Written as DNA, the CDR3 is TGTGCCAGCAGTTTCTCGGGGCGACATTACACTGAAGCTTTCTTT. Translating gives CASSFSGRHYTEAFF. The complete variable domain, with remaining parts taken from reference TRBV28 and TRBJ1-1, reads DVKVTQSSRYLVKRTGEKVFLECVQDMDHENMFWYRQDPGLGLRLIYFSYDVKMKEKGDIPEGYSVSREKKERFSLILESASTNQTSMYLCASSFSGRHYTEAFFGQGTRLTVV.

The chain links TRBV14 to TRBJ1-2; D not certain. Germline V lookup: CDR1 SGHDN, CDR2 FVKESK. The CDR3 covers 13 residues. The V end lost 5 bases, the J end lost 0 bases, and 7 bases lay between the germline ends. The CDR3 DNA sequence: TGTGCCAGCAGCTCATGGACTAACTATGGCTACACCTTC. Its protein is CASSSWTNYGYTF.

This clone has more than one count but fewer than ten. The chain has TRBV2 and TRBJ2-2, with D possibly being TRBD1 (7 bases). Germline CDR1 SNHLY, CDR2 FYNNEI. The CDR3 runs 13 residues. Trimming left V 9 bases short and J 5 bases short, with 13 bases between. The CDR3 here is CASRQGGTGELFF. The DNA for the CDR3 is TGTGCCAGTCGACAGGGAGGAACCGGGGAGCTGTTTTTT. Full variable domain (missing parts from reference TRBV2 and TRBJ2-2): EPEVTQTPSHQVTQMGQEVILRCVPISNHLYFYWYRQILGQKVEFLVSFYNNEISEKSEIFDDQFSVERPDGSNFTLKIRSTKLEDSAMYFCASRQGGTGELFFGEGSRLTVL.

This clone came up a few times. This sequence joins TRBV7-2 and TRBJ2-3, with D possibly TRBD1 on 6 matching bases. Germline V gene sequence: CDR1 SGHTA, CDR2 FQGNSA. The CDR3 covers 15 residues. V was clipped by 3 bases and J by 2 bases, with 12 bases between them. The CDR3 loop is CASSFNDRHTDTQYF. The CDR3 nucleotides read TGTGCCAGCAGCTTCAATGACAGGCACACAGATACGCAGTATTTT.

J is TRBJ2-7 and V is TRBV7-9; D possibly uses TRBD1 or TRBD2 (6 bases each). The germline CDR1 and CDR2 sequences are SEHNR and FQNEAQ (reference sequence). V lost 2 bases to trimming and J lost 4 bases, with 9 bases between them. This CDR3 spans 13 amino acids. The CDR3 protein is CASSLQGRYEQYF. DNA of the CDR3: TGTGCCAGCAGCTTACAGGGGAGGTACGAGCAGTACTTC.

The CDR3 DNA sequence: TGTGCCAGCAGCGGCGCGGGAGTGGGTGAGCAGTTCTTC. This gives the protein CASSGAGVGEQFF. The V and J genes are TRBV5-4 and TRBJ2-1; 7 bases match TRBD2. The length of the CDR3 is 13 residues. Trimming removed 4 bases from V and 9 bases from J; junction bases left unmatched: 7. The germline gives CDR1 SGHNT, CDR2 YYREEE (reference sequence).

This clone appeared a few times. V gene TRBV5-4 combines with J gene TRBJ2-7, with D possibly being TRBD2 (6 bases). This CDR3 is 12 amino acids long. Trimming removed 4 bases from V and 3 bases from J, with 8 bases in between. Germline V CDR1 and CDR2: SGHNT, YYREEE (reference sequence). The CDR3 DNA is TGTGCCAGCAGCGCGGGGAGCTACGAGCAGTACTTC. This encodes CASSAGSYEQYF.

This clone was counted between two and nine times. This chain connects TRBV7-9 to TRBJ2-6; D is unresolved. CDR3 length: 16 amino acids. Per the germline V gene, CDR1 is SEHNR and CDR2 is FQNEAQ (reference sequence). The germline V and J ends were trimmed by 1 base and 0 bases, with 7 bases remaining between them. The CDR3: CASSLEVPSGANVLTF. DNA of the CDR3: TGTGCCAGCAGCTTAGAGGTGCCCTCTGGGGCCAACGTCCTGACTTTC.

The V call is TRBV19, the J call TRBJ2-1; 8 bases are shared with TRBD1. V gave up 3 bases and J gave up 3 bases; unmatched junction bases: 1. This CDR3 is 14 amino acids long. The germline gives CDR1 LNHDA, CDR2 SQIVND (reference sequence). CDR3 sequence (DNA): TGTGCCAGTAGTATGGACAGGGTCTACAATGAGCAGTTCTTC. It encodes CASSMDRVYNEQFF.

The chain is built from TRBV5-1 and TRBJ2-1, with 8 bases lining up with TRBD2. The CDR3 is 14 residues long. CDR1 and CDR2 (germline): SGHRS, YFSETQ. J was trimmed by 4 bases and V by 5 bases; bases with no gene match: 5. CDR3 amino acids: CASRSSGPYNEQFF. Here the CDR3 DNA reads TGCGCCAGCAGGTCTAGCGGGCCTTACAATGAGCAGTTCTTC.

The genes are TRBV7-9 and TRBJ2-3, with TRBD2 matching over 13 bases. The CDR3 sequence is 16 residues long. Germline V gene data show CDR1 as SEHNR and CDR2 as FQNEAQ (reference sequence). V shed 5 bases and J 3 bases; nucleotides not matched to a gene: 5. The CDR3 bases are TGTGCCAGCAGCCTAGGGACTAGCGGGATTACAGATACGCAGTATTTT. It is translated as CASSLGTSGITDTQYF. The variable domain in full, completed from reference TRBV7-9 and TRBJ2-3, reads DTGVSQNPRHKITKRGQNVTFRCDPISEHNRLYWYRQTLGQGPEFLTYFQNEAQLEKSRLLSDRFSAERPKGSFSTLEIQRTEQGDSAMYLCASSLGTSGITDTQYFGPGTRLTVL.

The CDR3 DNA reads TGTGCCGGAAGGACTAGCGGCTTGAACGATGAGCAGTTCTTC. Amino acids: CAGRTSGLNDEQFF. The chain uses TRBV27 and TRBJ2-1, with 10 bases lining up with TRBD2. The CDR3 consists of 14 residues. Per germline, CDR1 MNHEY and CDR2 SMNVEV (reference sequence). J gave up 8 bases and V 11 bases, and 12 bases lay outside the gene matches.

V gene TRBV15 combines with J gene TRBJ2-7, with 12 bases fitting TRBD2. The trim removed 0 bases at V and 2 bases at J, leaving 5 bases unmatched. CDR3 size: 17 residues. The germline gives CDR1 LNHNV, CDR2 YYDKDF (reference sequence). The CDR3 reads CATSRDPRTSGTYEQYF. Written as DNA, the CDR3 is TGTGCCACCAGCAGAGATCCTCGGACTAGCGGGACCTACGAGCAGTACTTC.

There are a few counts of this clone. V and J are TRBV11-2 and TRBJ1-1; D remains unclear. The ends were cut back, 2 bases at V and 7 bases at J, with 8 bases in the middle. Germline assignment: CDR1 SGHAT and CDR2 FQNNGV. CDR3 length equals 12 residues. The CDR3, as DNA: TGTGCCAGCAGCTTATTCCACGGTGAAGCTTTCTTT. It codes for CASSLFHGEAFF.